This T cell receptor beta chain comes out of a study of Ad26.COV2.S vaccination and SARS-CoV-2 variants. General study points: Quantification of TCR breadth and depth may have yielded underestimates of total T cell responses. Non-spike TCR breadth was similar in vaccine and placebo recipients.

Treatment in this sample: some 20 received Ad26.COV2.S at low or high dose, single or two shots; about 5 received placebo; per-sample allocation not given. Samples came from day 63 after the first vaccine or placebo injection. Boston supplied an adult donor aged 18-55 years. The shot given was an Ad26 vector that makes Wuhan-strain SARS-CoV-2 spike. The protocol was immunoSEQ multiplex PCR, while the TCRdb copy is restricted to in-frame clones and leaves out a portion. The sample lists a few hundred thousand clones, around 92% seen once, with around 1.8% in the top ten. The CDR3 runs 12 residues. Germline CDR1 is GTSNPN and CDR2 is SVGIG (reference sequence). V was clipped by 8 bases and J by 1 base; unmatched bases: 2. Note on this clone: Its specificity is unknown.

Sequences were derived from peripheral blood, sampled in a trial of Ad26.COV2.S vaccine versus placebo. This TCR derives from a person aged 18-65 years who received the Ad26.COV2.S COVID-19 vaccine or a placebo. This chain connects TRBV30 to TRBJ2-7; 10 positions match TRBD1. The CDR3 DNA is TGTGCCGTGGACAGGGGGTCCTACGAGCAGTACTTC. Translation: CAVDRGSYEQYF. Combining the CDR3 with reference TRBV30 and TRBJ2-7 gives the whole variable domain SQTIHQWPATLVQPVGSPLSLECTVEGTSNPNLYWYRQAAGRGLQLLFYSVGIGQISSEVPQNLSASRPQDRQFILSSKKLLLSDSGFYLCAVDRGSYEQYFGPGTRLTVT.